Listed below are T cell receptor beta chains from one sample, sequenced in a study of shared clonotypes between healthy human individuals. Some clones are missing from TCRdb's copy, which holds only in-frame ones; the method was immunoSEQ multiplex PCR. The repertoire holds roughly 2.5 million clones, with approximately 90% as singletons. Sequenced material: naive CD4+ T cells sorted from blood. The receptors stem from a man aged 18 to 30 in good health. Each CDR3 is given with its conserved first and last residue. A D gene is named only where the DNA matches it firmly. Clone size appears in some rows only: once, few, many, or a class for an expanded clone.

.	TRBD1	TRBV5-1	14	TRBJ2-7	TGCGCCAGCAGCTTGTTAGGGACAGCCTACGAGCAGTACTTC	CASSLLGTAYEQYF
.	.	TRBV7-2	12	TRBJ2-7	TGTGCCAGCAGCTTCGATTCGGGAGAGCAGTACTTC	CASSFDSGEQYF
.	.	TRBV7-2	15	TRBJ2-1	TGTGCCAGCAGCTTAGCACCGGGGACTGATAATGAGCAGTTCTTC	CASSLAPGTDNEQFF
.	.	TRBV18	16	TRBJ1-3	TGTGCCAGCTCACCAGTCGCACCGGGCTCTGGAAACACCATATATTTT	CASSPVAPGSGNTIYF
.	.	TRBV27	17	TRBJ1-3	TGTGCCAGCAGTCGTTACCCCTCCTTGTATGCAGGAAACACCATATATTTT	CASSRYPSLYAGNTIYF
.	.	TRBV18	15	TRBJ1-1	TGTGCCAGCTCACCTTTAGCAGGGGTCTCTTCCGAAGCTTTCTTT	CASSPLAGVSSEAFF
.	TRBD1	TRBV6-6	15	TRBJ2-3	TGTGCCAGCAGCCTTGGGACAGGAAGCACAGATACGCAGTATTTT	CASSLGTGSTDTQYF
.	TRBD1	TRBV28	14	TRBJ1-4	TGTGCCAGCAGAAGACAGGGCCGAAATGAAAAACTGTTTTTT	CASRRQGRNEKLFF
.	TRBD1	TRBV30	14	TRBJ1-6	TGTGCCTGGAGTGGGACAGGAAATAATTCACCCCTCCACTTT	CAWSGTGNNSPLHF
.	TRBD2	TRBV28	13	TRBJ2-7	TGTGCCAGCGAAGCGGGGGGGTCCTACGAGCAGTACTTC	CASEAGGSYEQYF
.	TRBD1	TRBV7-2	14	TRBJ1-1	TGTGCCAGCAGCTTAAACAGGGGAGGCACTGAAGCTTTCTTT	CASSLNRGGTEAFF
.	.	TRBV2	18	TRBJ2-2	TGTGCCAGCAGGACCCCGGGACTCCCGAACACGTCCGCCGGGGAGCTGTTTTTT	CASRTPGLPNTSAGELFF
.	.	TRBV5-1	15	TRBJ2-1	TGCGCCAGCAGCCCTGGGGGAGCCAGATACAATGAGCAGTTCTTC	CASSPGGARYNEQFF
.	.	TRBV19	13	TRBJ2-5	TGTGCCAGTAGTTCGGGGTCCGGAAAGACCCAGTACTTC	CASSSGSGKTQYF
.	.	TRBV7-2	13	TRBJ2-2	TGTGCCAGCAGCCCTCTAGTGACCGGGGAGCTGTTTTTT	CASSPLVTGELFF
.	.	TRBV7-9	15	TRBJ1-5	TGTGCCAGCAGCTTAGGCGGGCCGGGGACGGGGTCCCAGCATTTT	CASSLGGPGTGSQHF
once	.	TRBV7-9	13	TRBJ2-1	TGTGCCAGCAGCCCCAGGGCTTACAATGAGCAGTTCTTC	CASSPRAYNEQFF
.	.	TRBV11-2	17	TRBJ2-7	TGTGCCAGCAGCTTAGGTAAAGGGACGGCAGGGGAATACGAGCAGTACTTC	CASSLGKGTAGEYEQYF
.	TRBD1	TRBV19	17	TRBJ1-5	TGTGCCAGTAGGGAGGAGGCCAGGGGGTTTAGCAATCAGCCCCAGCATTTT	CASREEARGFSNQPQHF
.	TRBD1	TRBV7-8	13	TRBJ2-1	TGTGCCAGCAGCATGAACAGGGGTGGTGAGCAGTTCTTC	CASSMNRGGEQFF
.	TRBD2	TRBV2	15	TRBJ2-3	TGTGCCAGCACCCTACTAGCGGCCAGCACAGATACGCAGTATTTT	CASTLLAASTDTQYF
.	.	TRBV27	15	TRBJ2-7	TGTGCCAGCAGTTCCCCCGGACTTACCAGGTACGAGCAGTACTTC	CASSSPGLTRYEQYF
once	.	TRBV27	15	TRBJ2-7	TGTGCCAGCAGTTTATCGAGGGGAAGAGGGTCCGAGCAGTACTTC	CASSLSRGRGSEQYF
.	.	TRBV6-6	13	TRBJ1-2	TGTGCCAGCAGTCCATCGGGGAACTATGGCTACACCTTC	CASSPSGNYGYTF
.	TRBD2	TRBV5-6	16	TRBJ2-7	TGTGCCAGCAGTCAGACACTAGCGGGAGAGTCCTACGAGCAGTACTTC	CASSQTLAGESYEQYF
few	.	TRBV19	14	TRBJ1-1	TGTGCCAGTAGGTCTAAGTCTGAGAACACTGAAGCTTTCTTT	CASRSKSENTEAFF
.	.	TRBV6-6	14	TRBJ2-2	TGTGCCGGTAGGGGCGCGGCGAACACCGGGGAGCTGTTTTTT	CAGRGAANTGELFF
.	TRBD1	TRBV9	15	TRBJ2-1	TGTGCCAGCAGCGCCAGGACAGGGAACTACAATGAGCAGTTCTTC	CASSARTGNYNEQFF
.	TRBD1	TRBV6-1	15	TRBJ2-7	TGTGCCAGCAACCCCCAGACAGGGTTATCGTACGAGCAGTACTTC	CASNPQTGLSYEQYF
.	TRBD1	TRBV11-2	13	TRBJ2-7	TGTGCCGGCAGCCCCCCGGGACAGCGTGGGCAGTACTTC	CAGSPPGQRGQYF
.	.	TRBV14	17	TRBJ2-2	TGTGCCAGCAGCCAAAGGACAGTCCGACGAAACACCGGGGAGCTGTTTTTT	CASSQRTVRRNTGELFF
.	TRBD1	TRBV10-3	16	TRBJ2-2	TGTGCCATCAGTGGGGGACAGGGGGCCGACACCGGGGAGCTGTTTTTT	CAISGGQGADTGELFF
.	TRBD1	TRBV6-5	16	TRBJ2-7	TGTGCCAGCAGTTACTCGGGACAGCGGAGCTCCTACGAGCAGTACTTC	CASSYSGQRSSYEQYF
once	TRBD1	TRBV10-3	17	TRBJ1-3	TGTGCCATCATGGGAAGAGAGACAGGGCCCTCTGGAAACACCATATATTTT	CAIMGRETGPSGNTIYF
once	.	TRBV2	13	TRBJ1-6	TGTGCCAGCAGAGAAGAGGGGAATTCACCCCTCCACTTT	CASREEGNSPLHF
.	TRBD1	TRBV6-5	16	TRBJ1-1	TGTGCCAGCAGTTACCGCCGGACAGGGCGGGCCACTGAAGCTTTCTTT	CASSYRRTGRATEAFF
few	.	TRBV6-5	15	TRBJ2-3	TGTGCCAGCAGGTTACAGGGTTTGAGCACAGATACGCAGTATTTT	CASRLQGLSTDTQYF
.	.	TRBV28	15	TRBJ2-4	TGTGCCAGCAGCCCCCCCAGGGGGGGATCAAACATTCAGTACTTC	CASSPPRGGSNIQYF
.	TRBD1	TRBV7-2	14	TRBJ1-5	TGTGCCAGCAGCCCGACAGGGACGGGTCAGCCCCAGCATTTT	CASSPTGTGQPQHF
.	.	TRBV7-2	14	TRBJ2-1	TGTGCCAGCAGCTTAGAGGGATTACGAGGGGAGCAGTTCTTC	CASSLEGLRGEQFF
.	TRBD2	TRBV9	14	TRBJ2-3	TGTGCCAGCAGCGTCCTAGCGGGACCCGATACGCAGTATTTT	CASSVLAGPDTQYF
.	.	TRBV7-2	14	TRBJ2-5	TGTGCCAGCAGCTTAGACGGACTGGGAGAGACCCAGTACTTC	CASSLDGLGETQYF
.	.	TRBV19	16	TRBJ2-7	TGTGCCAGTAGTATAGCTCGGGACGGATCCTCCTACGAGCAGTACTTC	CASSIARDGSSYEQYF
.	.	TRBV6-1	15	TRBJ2-4	TGTGCCAGCAGTGAGCTGTGGGGGGCCAAAAACATTCAGTACTTC	CASSELWGAKNIQYF
.	TRBD1	TRBV6-6	16	TRBJ1-2	TGTGCCACCTCTCTGACAGGGGCTGGTACAGGGAGCGGCTACACCTTC	CATSLTGAGTGSGYTF
.	.	TRBV30	17	TRBJ2-2	TGTGCCTGGAGTGTACTGGGGGGTCCCTACTACACCGGGGAGCTGTTTTTT	CAWSVLGGPYYTGELFF